Following are 14 T cell receptor beta chains from one sample sequenced in a study of beta chain features in type 1 diabetes. Sequencing targeted expressed TCRB transcripts, as all isolated RNA had been reverse transcribed. Using immunoSEQ multiplex PCR, the repertoire was profiled, and TCRdb retains in-frame clones only, with some absent. The data contain over 150,000 clones, about 8.1% of them singletons. The source material was central memory CD4+ T cells from blood. These receptors were taken from a young man in good health.

The chain joins TRBV7-3 to TRBJ1-2; D unclear. Germline V gene lookup returns CDR1 SGHTA and CDR2 FQGTGA. This CDR3 comprises 13 residues. V was trimmed by 4 bases and J by 8 bases, leaving 14 bases between them. CDR3 region: CASSSPGSTGYTF. In DNA, the CDR3 is TGTGCCAGCAGCTCTCCCGGGAGCACGGGCTACACCTTC.

On this clone: The conserved phenylalanine or tryptophan normally closing the CDR3 is absent here, so this likely arose from a read error. This sequence joins TRBV30 and TRBJ1-2; D possibly corresponds to TRBD1 (6 bases). Germline V gene sequence: CDR1 GTSNPN, CDR2 SVGIG (reference sequence). This CDR3 has 13 amino acids. V was cut by 8 bases and J by 3 bases, with 16 bases left in between. This CDR3 is CALNRVTHYGYTL. The CDR3 DNA is TGTGCCCTCAACAGGGTCACGCACTATGGCTACACCCTC.

The chain links TRBV4-3 to TRBJ2-5, with 8 nucleotides matching TRBD2. The CDR3 totals 15 residues. CDR1 is LGHNA and CDR2 is YSLEER in the germline V gene. Trimming took 3 bases from V and 2 from J; bases not matched to a gene: 5. For the CDR3, the DNA is TGCGCCAGCAGCCAGCAGGGACTAGATCAAGAGACCCAGTACTTC. This encodes CASSQQGLDQETQYF.

This clone was seen a handful of times. The chain carries TRBV5-4 and TRBJ2-2; 13 bases are shared with TRBD2. In germline, CDR1 is SGHNT, CDR2 YYREEE (reference sequence). This CDR3 has 16 amino acids. With 4 bases clipped from V and 7 bases from J, the junction kept 7 bases outside the gene matches. The CDR3 DNA follows: TGTGCCAGCAGCCTCGGACTAGCGGGGGACGGCGGGGAGCTGTTTTTT. Translated, it gives CASSLGLAGDGGELFF.

This clone was recorded a few times. This chain links TRBV5-5 with TRBJ1-6; no clear D. The CDR3 is made up of 16 amino acids. Trimming shortened V by 0 bases and J by 10 bases, and 17 bases separated the two germline ends. Germline CDR1 SGHKS, CDR2 YYEKEE (reference sequence). CDR3: CASSLAIGGMPSPLHF. For the CDR3, the DNA is TGTGCCAGCAGCTTGGCCATCGGAGGGATGCCCTCACCCCTCCACTTT.

The rearrangement links TRBV5-1 to TRBJ2-1; 7 positions match TRBD2. CDR1 SGHRS and CDR2 YFSETQ come from the germline V gene. The CDR3 spans 16 residues. Trimming at V came to 5 bases and at J to 5 bases, leaving 13 bases not matched to a gene. CDR3 amino acids: CASRSGQAGENNEQFF. CDR3 coding DNA: TGCGCCAGCAGATCTGGCCAGGCGGGAGAGAACAATGAGCAGTTCTTC. Looking up the rest from reference TRBV5-1 and TRBJ2-1 gives the full variable domain: KAGVTQTPRYLIKTRGQQVTLSCSPISGHRSVSWYQQTPGQGLQFLFEYFSETQRNKGNFPGRFSGRQFSNSRSEMNVSTLELGDSALYLCASRSGQAGENNEQFFGPGTRLTVL.

This chain links TRBV28 with TRBJ2-5; 11 nucleotides agree with TRBD1. The J call may be in error: the DNA end matches TRBJ2-7 better. Germline-derived CDR1 and CDR2 are MDHEN and SYDVKM. The CDR3 has 14 residues. As DNA, the CDR3 is TGTGCCAGCTTCGGGACAGGGGGATACTACGAGCAGTACTTC. Encoded protein: CASFGTGGYYEQYF.

This chain links TRBV28 with TRBJ2-3; perhaps TRBD2 as D (6 bases). Trimming pared 10 bases from V and 3 bases from J, leaving 14 bases between. This CDR3 comprises 13 residues. Germline V gene lookup returns CDR1 MDHEN and CDR2 SYDVKM. The CDR3 loop is CAIDGRVTDTQYF. CDR3 DNA: TGTGCCATTGACGGGAGAGTTACAGATACGCAGTATTTT.

CDR3 loop: CAWRGQGRGINTEAFF. The CDR3 DNA follows: TGTGCCTGGAGGGGACAGGGAAGGGGGATCAACACTGAAGCTTTCTTT. The rearrangement joins TRBV30 to TRBJ1-1; 9 bases fit TRBD1. The CDR3 covers 16 residues. The junction had 10 bases not matched to a gene; V was cut back by 3 bases and J by 2 bases. Germline V gene data show CDR1 as GTSNPN and CDR2 as SVGIG (reference sequence). Supplemented by reference TRBV30 and TRBJ1-1, the full variable domain reads SQTIHQWPATLVQPVGSPLSLECTVEGTSNPNLYWYRQAAGRGLQLLFYSVGIGQISSEVPQNLSASRPQDRQFILSSKKLLLSDSGFYLCAWRGQGRGINTEAFFGQGTRLTVV.

The V call is TRBV7-2, the J call TRBJ1-4; 8 nucleotides align to TRBD1. Germline trimming cut 4 bases from V and 7 bases from J; bases unmatched to any gene: 8. The germline V gene encodes CDR1 SGHTA and CDR2 FQGNSA. The length of the CDR3 is 15 residues. CDR3 in DNA: TGTGCCAGCAGCTACAGGGGGACAGGCGGTGAAAAACTGTTTTTT. Protein: CASSYRGTGGEKLFF.

This clone has a handful of counts. V is TRBV19 and J is TRBJ2-5; 13 nucleotides match TRBD2. Losses at the gene ends were 3 bases for V and 2 bases for J; bases not matched to a gene: 3. This CDR3 spans 16 amino acids. Germline V gene lookup returns CDR1 LNHDA and CDR2 SQIVND (reference sequence). This CDR3 is CASSMSGLAGQETQYF. DNA for the CDR3: TGTGCCAGTAGTATGTCGGGACTAGCGGGGCAAGAGACCCAGTACTTC.

The table lists this clone with a few counts. This chain joins TRBV11-3 and TRBJ2-1; 10 nucleotides line up with TRBD2. Looked up from germline, CDR1 is SGHNT and CDR2 is YENEEA. The length of the CDR3 is 14 residues. J gave up 9 bases and V 5 bases, and 7 bases lay outside the gene matches. The CDR3 bases are TGTGCCAGCAGCCCAGCGGGAGGGTCGGTTGAGCAGTTCTTC. It encodes CASSPAGGSVEQFF. Full variable domain (remainder filled in from reference TRBV11-3 and TRBJ2-1): EAGVVQSPRYKIIEKKQPVAFWCNPISGHNTLYWYLQNLGQGPELLIRYENEEAVDDSQLPKDRFSAERLKGVDSTLKIQPAELGDSAVYLCASSPAGGSVEQFFGPGTRLTVL.

The CDR3 loop reads CASSELPGQGEETQYF. Written as DNA, the CDR3 is TGCGCCAGCAGCGAGCTACCCGGGCAGGGGGAGGAGACCCAGTACTTC. The chain recombines TRBV5-1 with TRBJ2-5; the match to TRBD1 covers 7 bases. The germline V gene encodes CDR1 SGHRS and CDR2 YFSETQ. CDR3 length equals 16 residues. J gave up 5 bases and V 4 bases, and 14 bases lay outside the gene matches.

In this sample, this clone turned up a few times. The V call is TRBV2, the J call TRBJ2-2; D gene unclear. CDR3 length equals 14 residues. Germline CDR1 reads SNHLY; CDR2 reads FYNNEI. V lost 6 bases and J lost 0, with 8 bases in between. CDR3 loop: CASSPGSNTGELFF. For the CDR3, the DNA is TGTGCCAGCAGCCCCGGTTCGAACACCGGGGAGCTGTTTTTT.